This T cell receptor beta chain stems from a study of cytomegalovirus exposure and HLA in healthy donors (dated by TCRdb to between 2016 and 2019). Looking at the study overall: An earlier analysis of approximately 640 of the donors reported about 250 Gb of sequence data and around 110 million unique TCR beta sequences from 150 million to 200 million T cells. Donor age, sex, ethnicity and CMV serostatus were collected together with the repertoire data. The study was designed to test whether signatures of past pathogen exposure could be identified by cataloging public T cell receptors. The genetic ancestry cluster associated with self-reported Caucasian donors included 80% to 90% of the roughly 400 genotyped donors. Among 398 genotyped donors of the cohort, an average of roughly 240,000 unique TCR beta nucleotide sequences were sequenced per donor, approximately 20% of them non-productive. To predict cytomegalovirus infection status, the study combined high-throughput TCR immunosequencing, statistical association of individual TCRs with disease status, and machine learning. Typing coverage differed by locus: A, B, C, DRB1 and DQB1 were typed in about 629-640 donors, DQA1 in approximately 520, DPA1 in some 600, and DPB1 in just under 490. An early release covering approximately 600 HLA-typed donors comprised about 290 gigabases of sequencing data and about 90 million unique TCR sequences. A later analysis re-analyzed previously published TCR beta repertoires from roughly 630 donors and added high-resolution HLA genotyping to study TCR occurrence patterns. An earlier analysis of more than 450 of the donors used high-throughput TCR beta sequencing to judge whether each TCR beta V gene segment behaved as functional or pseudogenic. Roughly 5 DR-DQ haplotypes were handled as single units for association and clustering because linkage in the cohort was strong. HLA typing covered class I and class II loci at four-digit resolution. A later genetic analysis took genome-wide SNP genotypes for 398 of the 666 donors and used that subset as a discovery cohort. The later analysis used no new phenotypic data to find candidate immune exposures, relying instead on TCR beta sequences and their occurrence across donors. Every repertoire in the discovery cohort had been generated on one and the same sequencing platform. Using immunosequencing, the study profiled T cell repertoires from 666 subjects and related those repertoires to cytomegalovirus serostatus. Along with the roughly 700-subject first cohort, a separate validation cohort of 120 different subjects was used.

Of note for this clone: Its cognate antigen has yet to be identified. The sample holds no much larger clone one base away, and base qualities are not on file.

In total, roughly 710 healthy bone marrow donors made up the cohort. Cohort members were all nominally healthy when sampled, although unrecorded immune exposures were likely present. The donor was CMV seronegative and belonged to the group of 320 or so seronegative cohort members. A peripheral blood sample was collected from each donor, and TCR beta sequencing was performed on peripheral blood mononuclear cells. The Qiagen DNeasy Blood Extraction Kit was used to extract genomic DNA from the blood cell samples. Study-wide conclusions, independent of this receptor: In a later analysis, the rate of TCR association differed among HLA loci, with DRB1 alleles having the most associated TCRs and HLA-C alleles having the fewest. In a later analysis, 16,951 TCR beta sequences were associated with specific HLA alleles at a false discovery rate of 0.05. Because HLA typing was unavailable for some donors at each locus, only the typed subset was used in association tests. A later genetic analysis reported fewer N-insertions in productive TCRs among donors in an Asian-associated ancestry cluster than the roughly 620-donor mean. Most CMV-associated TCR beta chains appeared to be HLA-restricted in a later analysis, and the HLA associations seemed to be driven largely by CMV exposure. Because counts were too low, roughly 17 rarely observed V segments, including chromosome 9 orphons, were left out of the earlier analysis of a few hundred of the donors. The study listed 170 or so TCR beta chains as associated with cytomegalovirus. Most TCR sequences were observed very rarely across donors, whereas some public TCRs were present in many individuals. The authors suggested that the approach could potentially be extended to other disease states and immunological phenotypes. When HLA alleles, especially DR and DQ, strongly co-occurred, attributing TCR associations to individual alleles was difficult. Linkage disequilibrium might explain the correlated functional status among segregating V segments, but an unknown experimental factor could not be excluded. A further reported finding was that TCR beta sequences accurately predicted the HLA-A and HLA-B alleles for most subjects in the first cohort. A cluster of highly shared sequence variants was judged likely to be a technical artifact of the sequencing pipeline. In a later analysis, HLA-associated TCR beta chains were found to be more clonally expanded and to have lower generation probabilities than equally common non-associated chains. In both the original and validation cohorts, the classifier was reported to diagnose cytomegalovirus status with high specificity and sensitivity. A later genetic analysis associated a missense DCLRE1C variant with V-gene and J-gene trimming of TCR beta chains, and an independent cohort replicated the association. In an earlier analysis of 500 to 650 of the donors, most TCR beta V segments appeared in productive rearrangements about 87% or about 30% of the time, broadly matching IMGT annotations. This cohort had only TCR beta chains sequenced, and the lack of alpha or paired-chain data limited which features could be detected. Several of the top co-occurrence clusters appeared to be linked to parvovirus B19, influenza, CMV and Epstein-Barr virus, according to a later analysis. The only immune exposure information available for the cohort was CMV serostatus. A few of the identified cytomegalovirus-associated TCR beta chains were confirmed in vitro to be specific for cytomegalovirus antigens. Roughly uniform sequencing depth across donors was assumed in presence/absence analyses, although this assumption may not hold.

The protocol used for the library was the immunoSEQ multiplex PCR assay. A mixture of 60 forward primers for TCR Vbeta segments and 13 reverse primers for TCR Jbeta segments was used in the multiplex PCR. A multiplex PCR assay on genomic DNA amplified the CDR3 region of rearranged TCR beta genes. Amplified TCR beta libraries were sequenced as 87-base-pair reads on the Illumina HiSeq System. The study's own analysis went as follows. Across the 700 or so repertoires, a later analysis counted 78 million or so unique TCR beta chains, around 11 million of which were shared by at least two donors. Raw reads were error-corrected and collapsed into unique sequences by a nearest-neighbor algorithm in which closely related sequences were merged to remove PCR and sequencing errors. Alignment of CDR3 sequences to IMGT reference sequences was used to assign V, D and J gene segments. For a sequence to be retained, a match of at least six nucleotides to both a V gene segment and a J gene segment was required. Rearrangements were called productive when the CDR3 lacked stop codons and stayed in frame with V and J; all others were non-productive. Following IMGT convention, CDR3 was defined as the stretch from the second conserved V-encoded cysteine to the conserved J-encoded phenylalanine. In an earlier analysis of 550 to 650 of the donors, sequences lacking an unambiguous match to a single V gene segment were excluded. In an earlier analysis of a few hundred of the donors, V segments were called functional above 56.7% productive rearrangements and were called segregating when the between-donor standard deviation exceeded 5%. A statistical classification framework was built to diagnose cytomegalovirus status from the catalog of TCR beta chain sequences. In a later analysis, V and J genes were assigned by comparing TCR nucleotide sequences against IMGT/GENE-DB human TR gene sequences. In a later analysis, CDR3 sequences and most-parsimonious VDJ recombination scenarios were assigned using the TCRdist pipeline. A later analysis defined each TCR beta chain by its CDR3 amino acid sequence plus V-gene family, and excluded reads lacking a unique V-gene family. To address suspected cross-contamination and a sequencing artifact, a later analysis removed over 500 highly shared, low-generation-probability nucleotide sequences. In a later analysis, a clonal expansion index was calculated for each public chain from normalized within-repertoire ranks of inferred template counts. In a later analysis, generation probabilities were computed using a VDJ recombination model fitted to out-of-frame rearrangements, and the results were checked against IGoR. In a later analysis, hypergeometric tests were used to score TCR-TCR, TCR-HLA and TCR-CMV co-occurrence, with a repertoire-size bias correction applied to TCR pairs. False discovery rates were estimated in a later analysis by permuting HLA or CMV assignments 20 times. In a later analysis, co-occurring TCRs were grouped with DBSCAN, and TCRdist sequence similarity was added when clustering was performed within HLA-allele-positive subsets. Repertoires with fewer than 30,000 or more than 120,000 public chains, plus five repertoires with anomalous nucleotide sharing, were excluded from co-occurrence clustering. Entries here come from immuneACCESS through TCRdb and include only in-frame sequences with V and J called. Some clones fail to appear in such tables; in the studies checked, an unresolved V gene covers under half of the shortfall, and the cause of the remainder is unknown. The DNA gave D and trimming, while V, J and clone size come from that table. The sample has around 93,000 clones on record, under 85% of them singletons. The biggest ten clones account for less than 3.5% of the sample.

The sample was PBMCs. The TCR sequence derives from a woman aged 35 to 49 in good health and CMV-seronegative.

DNA sequence: TGTGCCAGTAGCGTTACCGGGACAGGGGACCAGCCCCAGCATTTT. Translated, this is CASSVTGTGDQPQHF. Here the chain combines TRBV19 and TRBJ1-5; 10 bases in the middle match TRBD1. CDR1 is given as LNHDA and CDR2 as SQIVND, both from the germline V gene (reference sequence). Germline trimming: 6 bases from V, 7 bases from J; junction bases outside gene matches: 9. The CDR3 has 15 amino acids, counting the end cysteine and phenylalanine. Only the CDR3 DNA stays, 45 bases, in frame from base 1. Joined to the reference TRBV19 and TRBJ1-5 proteins, this CDR3 gives the full variable domain: DGGITQSPKYLFRKEGQNVTLSCEQNLNHDAMYWYRQDPGQGLRLIYYSQIVNDFQKGDIAEGYSVSREKKESFPLTVTSAQKNPTAFYLCASSVTGTGDQPQHFGDGTRLSIL.